The entry below describes one TCR beta chain. This sample was taken from a study of OX40 agonist ivuxolimab in advanced cancers. Using immunoSEQ multiplex PCR, the repertoire was profiled, and TCRdb retains in-frame clones only, with some absent. The sample comprises 30,000 to 45,000 clones, 80% to 85% of which are singletons, and around 9.3% rests with the top ten. Germline assignment: CDR1 MNHEY and CDR2 SMNVEV (reference sequence). V dropped 8 bases and J dropped 6 bases, with 17 bases sitting between them. CDR3 size: 13 residues. This TCR was recovered from an adult with an advanced solid tumor such as melanoma, head and neck, liver or kidney cancer. The rearrangement joins TRBV27 to TRBJ2-7; D is ambiguous. Here the sequenced sample was CD4+ or CD8+ T cells sorted from blood, taken in a trial of the OX40 agonist ivuxolimab. The CDR3 loop is CASQRFTASEQYF. CDR3 in DNA: TGTGCCAGCCAAAGATTTACAGCTTCCGAGCAGTACTTC.